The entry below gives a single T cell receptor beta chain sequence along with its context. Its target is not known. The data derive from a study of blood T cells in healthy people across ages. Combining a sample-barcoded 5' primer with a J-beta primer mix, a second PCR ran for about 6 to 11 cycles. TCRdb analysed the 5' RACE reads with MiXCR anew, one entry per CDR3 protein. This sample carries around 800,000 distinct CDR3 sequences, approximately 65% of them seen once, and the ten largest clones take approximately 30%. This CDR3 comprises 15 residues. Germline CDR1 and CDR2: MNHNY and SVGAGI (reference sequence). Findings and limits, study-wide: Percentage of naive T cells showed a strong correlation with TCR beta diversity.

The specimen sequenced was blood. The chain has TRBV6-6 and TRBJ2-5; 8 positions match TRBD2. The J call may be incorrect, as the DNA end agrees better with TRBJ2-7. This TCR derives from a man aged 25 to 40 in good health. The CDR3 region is CASSYPVAGTYEQYF. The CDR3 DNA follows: TGTGCCAGCAGTTACCCGGTAGCGGGGACCTACGAGCAGTACTTC.